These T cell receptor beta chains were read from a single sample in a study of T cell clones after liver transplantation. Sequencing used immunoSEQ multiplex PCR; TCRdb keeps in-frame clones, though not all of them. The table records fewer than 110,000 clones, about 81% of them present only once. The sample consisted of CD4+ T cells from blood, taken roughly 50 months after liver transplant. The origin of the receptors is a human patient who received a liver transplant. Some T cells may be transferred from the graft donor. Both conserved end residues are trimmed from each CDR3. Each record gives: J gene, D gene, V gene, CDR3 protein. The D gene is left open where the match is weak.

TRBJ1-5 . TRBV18 ASSPGHSNQPQH
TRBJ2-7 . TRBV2 ASSESSYEQY
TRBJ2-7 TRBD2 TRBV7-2 ASTQRWTSGSNEQY
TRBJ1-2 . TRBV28 ASTEKGSRGYT
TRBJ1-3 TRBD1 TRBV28 ASSLTGGGGSIY
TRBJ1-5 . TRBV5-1 ASSPGGVGLGNQPQH
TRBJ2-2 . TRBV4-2 ASSQVSGVGGELF
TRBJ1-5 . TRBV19 ASSIVTASNQPQH
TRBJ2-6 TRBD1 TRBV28 ASIRQGVSGANVLT
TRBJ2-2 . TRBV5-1 ASSLELGASSGELF
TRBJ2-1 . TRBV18 ASSPILTGFNEQF
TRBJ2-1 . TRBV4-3 ASSQAVGANEQF
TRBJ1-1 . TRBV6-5 ASSYSGLPGAF
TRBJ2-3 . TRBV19 ASSIGRVKATDTQY
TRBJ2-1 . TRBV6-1 ASSERYNEQF
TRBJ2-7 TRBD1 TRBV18 ASSPLDRGRLGEQY
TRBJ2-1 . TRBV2 ASSGDYNEQF
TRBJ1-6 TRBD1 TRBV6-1 ASTGQGGDSPLH
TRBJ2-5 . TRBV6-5 ASSDEYGTQY
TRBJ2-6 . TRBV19 ASLSRGSGANVLT
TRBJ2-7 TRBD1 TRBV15 ATSLDRGYEQY
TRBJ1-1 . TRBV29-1 SVEGGTTMNTEAF
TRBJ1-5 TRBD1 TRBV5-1 ASSFGTGGKQPQH